This is a list of T cell receptor beta chains from one sample in a study of blood T cell repertoires in COVID-19. This table comes from immunoSEQ multiplex PCR, and its TCRdb copy is limited to in-frame clones, with some not included. The sample holds about 250,000 clones, about 85% seen once. Material: peripheral blood. These receptors all stem from a man aged 18 to 29 with active or convalescent COVID-19. The CDR3 runs from the conserved cysteine through the conserved F or W. A D gene is named only where the DNA matches it firmly. Only part of the rows carry a size: once, few, many, or a class if the clone is expanded.

V gene: TRBV4-3
clone size: NA
D gene: TRBD1
J gene: TRBJ2-3
CDR3 DNA: TGCGCCAGCAGCCCCGGACAGGGGTGGGATACGCAGTATTTT
CDR3 protein: CASSPGQGWDTQYF

V gene: TRBV27
clone size: once
D gene: NA
J gene: TRBJ1-5
CDR3 DNA: TGTGCCAGCAGTTTAGGCGGCGGGCGGGTAAACCCCCAGCATTTT
CDR3 protein: CASSLGGGRVNPQHF

V gene: TRBV6-2/TRBV6-3
clone size: NA
D gene: TRBD1
J gene: TRBJ2-3
CDR3 DNA: TGTGCCAGCAGTTATTCGGGACAGGGGGCCGCTGATACGCAGTATTTT
CDR3 protein: CASSYSGQGAADTQYF

V gene: TRBV10-3
clone size: NA
D gene: NA
J gene: TRBJ1-2
CDR3 DNA: TGTGCCATCAGTGAAAATCCAAGTAGTGTCGGGTATGGCTACACCTTC
CDR3 protein: CAISENPSSVGYGYTF

V gene: TRBV5-4
clone size: NA
D gene: TRBD2
J gene: TRBJ2-2
CDR3 DNA: TGTGCCAGCAGCTTGGCCGTCGCTAGCGGGAGTTTCCGGGAGCTGTTTTTT
CDR3 protein: CASSLAVASGSFRELFF

V gene: TRBV19
clone size: NA
D gene: TRBD1
J gene: TRBJ2-4
CDR3 DNA: TGTGCCAGTACCCCCCAGGGGGCCCCGGCCAAAAACATTCAGTACTTC
CDR3 protein: CASTPQGAPAKNIQYF

V gene: TRBV5-4
clone size: once
D gene: TRBD2
J gene: TRBJ2-5
CDR3 DNA: TGTGCCAGCAGCTTCGCTAGCGGGGGGCCACAAGAGACCCAGTACTTC
CDR3 protein: CASSFASGGPQETQYF

V gene: TRBV5-1
clone size: few
D gene: TRBD1
J gene: TRBJ1-2
CDR3 DNA: TGCGCCAGCAGCTTGGAGGGACAGGGTTATGGCTACACCTTC
CDR3 protein: CASSLEGQGYGYTF

V gene: TRBV7-8
clone size: NA
D gene: TRBD1
J gene: TRBJ1-1
CDR3 DNA: TGTGCCAGCAGCCGGACAGGGGAAGAGGAAGCTTTCTTT
CDR3 protein: CASSRTGEEEAFF

V gene: TRBV5-5
clone size: NA
D gene: NA
J gene: TRBJ2-1
CDR3 DNA: TGTGCCAGCAGCTTGGTTGAAGGGAGTAGTTTTTACAATGAGCAGTTCTTC
CDR3 protein: CASSLVEGSSFYNEQFF

V gene: TRBV3-1/TRBV3-2
clone size: NA
D gene: TRBD2
J gene: TRBJ2-7
CDR3 DNA: TGTGCCAGCAGTCGTAGCGGGGGGGCCCTCTACGAGCAGTACTTC
CDR3 protein: CASSRSGGALYEQYF

V gene: TRBV5-1
clone size: NA
D gene: NA
J gene: TRBJ1-1
CDR3 DNA: TGCGCCAGCAGCTTGGGACAGATCATGAACACTGAAGCTTTCTTT
CDR3 protein: CASSLGQIMNTEAFF

V gene: TRBV19
clone size: NA
D gene: TRBD1
J gene: TRBJ1-2
CDR3 DNA: TGTGCCAGTAGTCCCTTCCAGTATGCCGACAGGGACGGCTACACCTTC
CDR3 protein: CASSPFQYADRDGYTF

V gene: TRBV7-9
clone size: once
D gene: TRBD1
J gene: TRBJ2-1
CDR3 DNA: TGTGCCAGCAGCCCTGGGACAGACTACAATGAGCAGTTCTTC
CDR3 protein: CASSPGTDYNEQFF

V gene: TRBV13
clone size: few
D gene: TRBD1
J gene: TRBJ1-3
CDR3 DNA: TGTGCCAGCAGCTCCACGGACAGGGGGAGAGACACCATATATTTT
CDR3 protein: CASSSTDRGRDTIYF

V gene: TRBV7-6
clone size: NA
D gene: NA
J gene: TRBJ1-1
CDR3 DNA: TGTGCCAGTACGACCGCCCGAGGCAGCACTGAAGCTTTCTTT
CDR3 protein: CASTTARGSTEAFF

V gene: TRBV28
clone size: NA
D gene: TRBD1
J gene: TRBJ2-2
CDR3 DNA: TGTGCCAGCAAGGGACAGGTGACCGGGGAGCTGTTTTTT
CDR3 protein: CASKGQVTGELFF

V gene: TRBV18
clone size: NA
D gene: TRBD2
J gene: TRBJ2-1
CDR3 DNA: TGTGCCAGCTCACCACCCGGGCTAGCGGGGAACAATGAGCAGTTCTTC
CDR3 protein: CASSPPGLAGNNEQFF

V gene: TRBV5-8
clone size: NA
D gene: NA
J gene: TRBJ1-3
CDR3 DNA: TGTGCCAGCAGTCGTTCCCTAGGGGCTGGCGGAAACACCATATATTTT
CDR3 protein: CASSRSLGAGGNTIYF

V gene: TRBV9
clone size: NA
D gene: NA
J gene: TRBJ2-1
CDR3 DNA: TGTGCCAGCAGCGTCATGGGGGCGGATTTTTCACTCTACAATGAGCAGTTCTTC
CDR3 protein: CASSVMGADFSLYNEQFF

V gene: TRBV4-1
clone size: NA
D gene: NA
J gene: TRBJ1-6
CDR3 DNA: TGCGCCAGCAGCCAAGTTGGGGACTTACATAATTCACCCCTCCACTTT
CDR3 protein: CASSQVGDLHNSPLHF

V gene: TRBV27
clone size: NA
D gene: NA
J gene: TRBJ1-4
CDR3 DNA: TGTGCCAGCAGTTTGTTCAGGGGAAATGAAAAACTGTTTTTT
CDR3 protein: CASSLFRGNEKLFF

V gene: TRBV6-5
clone size: NA
D gene: NA
J gene: TRBJ1-1
CDR3 DNA: TGTGCCAGCAGAAACAGCTTGAACACTGAAGCTTTCTTT
CDR3 protein: CASRNSLNTEAFF

V gene: TRBV20-1
clone size: NA
D gene: NA
J gene: TRBJ2-5
CDR3 DNA: TGCAGTGCTAGGGCAGGAGAGACCCAGTACTTC
CDR3 protein: CSARAGETQYF

V gene: TRBV29-1
clone size: NA
D gene: TRBD2
J gene: TRBJ2-3
CDR3 DNA: TGCAGCGTCGTTAACGATCTGAGGCGGGGGGGTGGTGCAGATACGCAGTATTTT
CDR3 protein: CSVVNDLRRGGGADTQYF

V gene: TRBV2
clone size: NA
D gene: NA
J gene: TRBJ2-7
CDR3 DNA: TGTGCCAGCAGTGAAACAGGGATTCCCTACGAGCAGTACTTC
CDR3 protein: CASSETGIPYEQYF

V gene: TRBV7-6
clone size: NA
D gene: TRBD2
J gene: TRBJ2-5
CDR3 DNA: TGTGCCAGCAGCTTGGGTGGACTAGCGGGAGTATCGGAGACCCAGTACTTC
CDR3 protein: CASSLGGLAGVSETQYF

V gene: TRBV30
clone size: NA
D gene: TRBD1
J gene: TRBJ1-2
CDR3 DNA: TGTGCCTGGAGTCCCAGGGGGAACTATGGCTACACCTTC
CDR3 protein: CAWSPRGNYGYTF

V gene: TRBV4-3
clone size: few
D gene: TRBD2
J gene: TRBJ2-7
CDR3 DNA: TGCGCCAGCAGCATGGACTTTAGCGGGACGCCCTACGAGCAGTACTTC
CDR3 protein: CASSMDFSGTPYEQYF

V gene: TRBV7-3
clone size: NA
D gene: NA
J gene: TRBJ1-2
CDR3 DNA: TGTGCCAGCAGCCCCGAAGCAGCAGAGGATGGCTACACCTTC
CDR3 protein: CASSPEAAEDGYTF

V gene: TRBV5-1
clone size: once
D gene: TRBD1
J gene: TRBJ2-7
CDR3 DNA: TGCGCCAGCAGACCAATTACGACAGGGCAGAACGAGCAGTACTTC
CDR3 protein: CASRPITTGQNEQYF

V gene: TRBV27
clone size: once
D gene: NA
J gene: TRBJ2-7
CDR3 DNA: TGTGCCAGCAGTTTGGGCGGGATGACCTACGAGCAGTACTTC
CDR3 protein: CASSLGGMTYEQYF

V gene: TRBV19
clone size: few
D gene: TRBD1
J gene: TRBJ1-2
CDR3 DNA: TGTGCCAGTAGTCCCCGCCCAGGGGGCAGGTATGGCTACACCTTC
CDR3 protein: CASSPRPGGRYGYTF

V gene: TRBV5-5
clone size: NA
D gene: NA
J gene: TRBJ1-1
CDR3 DNA: TGTGCCAGCAGCGGGGGAGGCAACACTGAAGCTTTCTTT
CDR3 protein: CASSGGGNTEAFF

V gene: TRBV5-1
clone size: NA
D gene: NA
J gene: TRBJ2-1
CDR3 DNA: TGCGCCAGCAGCTTGCTGGGCCCCGGCTCCTACAATGAGCAGTTCTTC
CDR3 protein: CASSLLGPGSYNEQFF

V gene: TRBV6-2/TRBV6-3
clone size: NA
D gene: NA
J gene: TRBJ1-2
CDR3 DNA: TGTGCCAGCAGCTTCAGCTGGTACCGCGGGGCGGATGGCTACACCTTC
CDR3 protein: CASSFSWYRGADGYTF

V gene: TRBV28
clone size: NA
D gene: NA
J gene: TRBJ1-5
CDR3 DNA: TGTGCCAGCAGTTTGACTCAGCCAAATCAGCCCCAGCATTTT
CDR3 protein: CASSLTQPNQPQHF

V gene: TRBV5-6
clone size: NA
D gene: NA
J gene: TRBJ1-6
CDR3 DNA: TGTGCCAGCAGCTTGGCGGGGGTACAAGGTTCACCCCTCCACTTT
CDR3 protein: CASSLAGVQGSPLHF

V gene: TRBV7-9
clone size: NA
D gene: TRBD1
J gene: TRBJ1-2
CDR3 DNA: TGTGCCAGCAGCTTCACGACAGGGGGCAACTATGGCTACACCTTC
CDR3 protein: CASSFTTGGNYGYTF

V gene: TRBV6-7
clone size: once
D gene: TRBD1
J gene: TRBJ1-1
CDR3 DNA: TGTGCCAGCAACCGATCGGGACAGGGGGCAGACACTGAAGCTTTCTTT
CDR3 protein: CASNRSGQGADTEAFF

V gene: TRBV29-1
clone size: NA
D gene: NA
J gene: TRBJ2-7
CDR3 DNA: TGCAGCGCCTTACTAGCAGACGAGCAGTACTTC
CDR3 protein: CSALLADEQYF

V gene: TRBV5-1
clone size: once
D gene: TRBD1
J gene: TRBJ1-6
CDR3 DNA: TGCGCCAGCAGCCTCGCCCCGGGACAGGAAGTTGGTGGTTCACCCCTCCACTTT
CDR3 protein: CASSLAPGQEVGGSPLHF